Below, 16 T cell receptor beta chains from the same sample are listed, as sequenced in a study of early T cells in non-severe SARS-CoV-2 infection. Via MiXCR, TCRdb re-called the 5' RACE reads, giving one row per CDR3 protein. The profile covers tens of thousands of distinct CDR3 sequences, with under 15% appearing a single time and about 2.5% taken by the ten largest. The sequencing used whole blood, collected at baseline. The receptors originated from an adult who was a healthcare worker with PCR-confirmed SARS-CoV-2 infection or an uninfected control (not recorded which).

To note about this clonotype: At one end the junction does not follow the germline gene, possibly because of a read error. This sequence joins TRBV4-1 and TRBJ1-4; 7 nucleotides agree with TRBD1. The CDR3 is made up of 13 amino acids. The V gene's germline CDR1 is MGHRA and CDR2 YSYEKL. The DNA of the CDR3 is TGCGCCAGCAGTCAAGGGACAGTTGAAAAACTGTTTTTT. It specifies CASSQGTVEKLFF.

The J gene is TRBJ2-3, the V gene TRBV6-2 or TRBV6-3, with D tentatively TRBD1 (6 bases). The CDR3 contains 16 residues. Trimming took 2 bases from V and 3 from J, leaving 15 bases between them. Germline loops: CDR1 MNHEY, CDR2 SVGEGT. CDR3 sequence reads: CASSYSRGIATDTQYF. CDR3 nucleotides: TGTGCCAGCAGTTACAGTAGGGGGATCGCGACAGATACGCAGTATTTT.

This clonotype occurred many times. The CDR3 region has the DNA TGTGCCAGCAGCGTAGCCCAGGGTAGCGGCACAGATACGCAGTATTTT. Its translation: CASSVAQGSGTDTQYF. The gene calls are TRBV9 and TRBJ2-3; D is tentatively TRBD1 or TRBD2 (5 bases each). The CDR3 runs to 16 residues. The germline V and J ends were trimmed by 0 bases and 1 base, with 12 bases remaining between them. Germline V gene data show CDR1 as SGDLS and CDR2 as YYNGEE.

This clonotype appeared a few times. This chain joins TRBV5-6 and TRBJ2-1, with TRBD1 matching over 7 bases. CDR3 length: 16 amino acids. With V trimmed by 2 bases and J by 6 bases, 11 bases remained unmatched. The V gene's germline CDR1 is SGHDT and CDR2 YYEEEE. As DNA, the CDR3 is TGTGCCAGCAGCTTAGAGACAGGGACGATTCGCAATGAGCAGTTCTTC. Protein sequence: CASSLETGTIRNEQFF.

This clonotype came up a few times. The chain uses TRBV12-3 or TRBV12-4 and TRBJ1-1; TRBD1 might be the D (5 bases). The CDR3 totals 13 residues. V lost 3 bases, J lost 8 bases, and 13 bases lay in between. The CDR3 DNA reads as TGTGCCAGCAGTTTGGGGGTGCCCTCCGAAGCTTTCTTT. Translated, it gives CASSLGVPSEAFF.

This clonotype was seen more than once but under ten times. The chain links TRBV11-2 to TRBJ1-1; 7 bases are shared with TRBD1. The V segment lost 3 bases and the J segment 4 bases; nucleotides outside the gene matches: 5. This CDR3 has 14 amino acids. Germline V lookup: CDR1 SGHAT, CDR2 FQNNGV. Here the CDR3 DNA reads TGTGCCAGCAGCTTTTTGACAGGGAGCACTGAAGCTTTCTTT. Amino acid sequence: CASSFLTGSTEAFF. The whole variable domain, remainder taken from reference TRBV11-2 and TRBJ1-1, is EAGVAQSPRYKIIEKRQSVAFWCNPISGHATLYWYQQILGQGPKLLIQFQNNGVVDDSQLPKDRFSAERLKGVDSTLKIQPAKLEDSAVYLCASSFLTGSTEAFFGQGTRLTVV.

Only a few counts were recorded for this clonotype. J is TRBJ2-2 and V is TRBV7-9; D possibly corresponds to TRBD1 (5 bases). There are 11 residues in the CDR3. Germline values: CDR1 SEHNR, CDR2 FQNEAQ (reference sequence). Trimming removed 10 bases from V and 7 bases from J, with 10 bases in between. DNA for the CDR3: TGTGCCACACAGGATAGCGGGGAGCTGTTTTTT. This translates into CATQDSGELFF.

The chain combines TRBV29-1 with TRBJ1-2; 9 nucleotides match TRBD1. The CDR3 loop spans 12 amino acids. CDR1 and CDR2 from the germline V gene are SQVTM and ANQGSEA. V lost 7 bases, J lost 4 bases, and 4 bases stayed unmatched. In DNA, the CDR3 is TGCAGCGAACAGACAGGGGGCTATGGCTACACCTTC. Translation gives CSEQTGGYGYTF.

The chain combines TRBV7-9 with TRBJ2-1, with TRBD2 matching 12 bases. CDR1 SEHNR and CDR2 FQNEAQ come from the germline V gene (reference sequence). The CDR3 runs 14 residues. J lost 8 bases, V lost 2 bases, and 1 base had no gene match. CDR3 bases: TGTGCCAGCAGCTTATGGACTAGCGGGGATGAGCAGTTCTTC. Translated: CASSLWTSGDEQFF.

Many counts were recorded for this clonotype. CDR3 nucleotides: TGTGCCAGCAGCGTAGTGACAGCAACTGAAGCTTTCTTT. Translating gives CASSVVTATEAFF. The chain recombines TRBV9 with TRBJ1-1; a weak D match, TRBD1 (5 bases). The V end lost 0 bases, the J end lost 5 bases, and 8 bases lay between the germline ends. The germline CDR1 and CDR2 sequences are SGDLS and YYNGEE. This CDR3 has 13 amino acids.

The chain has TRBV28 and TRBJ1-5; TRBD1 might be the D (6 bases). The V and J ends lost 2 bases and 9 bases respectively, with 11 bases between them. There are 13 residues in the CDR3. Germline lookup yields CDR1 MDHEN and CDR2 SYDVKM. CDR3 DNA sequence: TGTGCCAGCAGTTTAGCTCAGGGGAGGCCCCAGCATTTT. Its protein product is CASSLAQGRPQHF.

The CDR3 spells CASTPTDTQYF. The DNA for the CDR3 is TGTGCCAGCACGCCCACAGATACGCAGTATTTT. This rearrangement joins TRBV4-2 to TRBJ2-3, with D hard to call. The CDR3 spans 11 residues. The germline V and J ends were trimmed by 7 bases and 2 bases, with 4 bases remaining between them. In germline, CDR1 is LGHNA, CDR2 YNFKEQ.

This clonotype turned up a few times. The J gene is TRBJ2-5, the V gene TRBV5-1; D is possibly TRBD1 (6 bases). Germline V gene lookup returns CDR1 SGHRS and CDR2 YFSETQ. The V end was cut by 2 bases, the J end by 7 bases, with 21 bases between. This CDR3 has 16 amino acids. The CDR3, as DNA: TGCGCCAGCAGCTTAGCGGACAGAACCAGGGCGAGGACCCAGTACTTC. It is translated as CASSLADRTRARTQYF.

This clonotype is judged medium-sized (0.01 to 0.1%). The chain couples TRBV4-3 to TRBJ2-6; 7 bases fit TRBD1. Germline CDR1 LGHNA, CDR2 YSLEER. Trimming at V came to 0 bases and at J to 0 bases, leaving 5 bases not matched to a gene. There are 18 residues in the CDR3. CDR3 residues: CASSQETGSSSGANVLTF. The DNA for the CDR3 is TGCGCCAGCAGCCAAGAGACAGGGAGCTCCTCTGGGGCCAACGTCCTGACTTTC.

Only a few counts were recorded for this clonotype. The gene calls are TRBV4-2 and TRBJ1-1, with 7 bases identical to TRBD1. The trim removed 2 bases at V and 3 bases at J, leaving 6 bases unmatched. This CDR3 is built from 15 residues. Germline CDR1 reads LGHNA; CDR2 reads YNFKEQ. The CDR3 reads CASSQKGQRDTEAFF. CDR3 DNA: TGTGCCAGCAGCCAAAAGGGACAGCGGGACACTGAAGCTTTCTTT.

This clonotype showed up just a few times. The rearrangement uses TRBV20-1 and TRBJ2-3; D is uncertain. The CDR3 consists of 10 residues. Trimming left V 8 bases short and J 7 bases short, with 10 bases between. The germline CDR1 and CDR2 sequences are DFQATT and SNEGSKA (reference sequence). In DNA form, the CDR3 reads TGCAGTTCAACCCCAAATACGCAGTATTTT. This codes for CSSTPNTQYF.